This T cell receptor (delta chain) is from a study of gamma-delta T cells after stem cell transplantation. In its sample, this clone is large (0.1 to 1%). The identical CDR3 is also encoded by other nucleotide sequences in the sample. TCRdb used CATT to re-call clones from the RT-PCR reads. Of some 2,100 delta-chain clones in the sample, around 3% were seen once. In germline, CDR1 is GEAIGNYY, CDR2 EKD. The length of the CDR3 is 17 residues. V was pared by 2 bases and J by 3 bases, with 21 bases between. The sequence was obtained from a human donor. It is not recorded whose cells these are; they may come from a transplant donor. Specimen: gamma-delta T cells. The V call is TRDV2, the J call TRDJ1, with D possibly being TRDD3 (5 bases). This CDR3 is CACDNLLGEGGADKLIF. The CDR3 DNA is TGTGCCTGTGACAATCTACTCGGCGAGGGGGGGGCCGATAAACTCATCTTT.